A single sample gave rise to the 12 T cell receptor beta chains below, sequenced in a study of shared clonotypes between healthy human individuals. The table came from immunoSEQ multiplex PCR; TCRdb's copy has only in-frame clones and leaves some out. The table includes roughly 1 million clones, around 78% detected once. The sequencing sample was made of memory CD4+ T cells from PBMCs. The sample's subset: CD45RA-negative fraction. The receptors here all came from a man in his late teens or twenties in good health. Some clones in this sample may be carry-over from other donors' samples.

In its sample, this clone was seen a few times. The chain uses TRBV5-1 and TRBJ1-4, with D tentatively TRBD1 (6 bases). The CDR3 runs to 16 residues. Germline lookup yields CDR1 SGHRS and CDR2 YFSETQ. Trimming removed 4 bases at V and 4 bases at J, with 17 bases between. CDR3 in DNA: TGCGCCAGCAGCGGGGCGACGACAGGACTTAATGAAAAACTGTTTTTT. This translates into CASSGATTGLNEKLFF.

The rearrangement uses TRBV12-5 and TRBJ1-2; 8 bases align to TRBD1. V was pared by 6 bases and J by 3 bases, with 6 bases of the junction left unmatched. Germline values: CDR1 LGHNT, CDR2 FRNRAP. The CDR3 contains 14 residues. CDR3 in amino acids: CASGPQQGDYGYTF. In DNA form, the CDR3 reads TGTGCTAGTGGCCCCCAACAGGGGGACTATGGCTACACCTTC.

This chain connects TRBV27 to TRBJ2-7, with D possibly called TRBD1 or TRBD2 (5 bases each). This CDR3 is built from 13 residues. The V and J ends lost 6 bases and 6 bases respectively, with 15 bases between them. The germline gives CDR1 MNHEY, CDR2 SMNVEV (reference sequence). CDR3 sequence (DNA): TGTGCCAGCAGCCCGAGGGGTTTTGGCGAGCAGTACTTC. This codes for CASSPRGFGEQYF.

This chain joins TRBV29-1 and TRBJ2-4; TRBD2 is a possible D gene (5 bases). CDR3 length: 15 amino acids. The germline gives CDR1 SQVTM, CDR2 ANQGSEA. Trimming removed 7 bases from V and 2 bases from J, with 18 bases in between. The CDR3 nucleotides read TGCAGCGCCGTAGTCGTGGGAGTTACCAAAAACATTCAGTACTTC. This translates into CSAVVVGVTKNIQYF.

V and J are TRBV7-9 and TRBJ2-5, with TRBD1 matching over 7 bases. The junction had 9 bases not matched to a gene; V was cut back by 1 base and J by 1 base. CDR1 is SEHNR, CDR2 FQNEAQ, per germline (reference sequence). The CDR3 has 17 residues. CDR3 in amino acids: CASSLVLGTAFQETQYF. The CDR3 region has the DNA TGTGCCAGCAGCTTAGTATTGGGGACAGCCTTCCAAGAGACCCAGTACTTC.

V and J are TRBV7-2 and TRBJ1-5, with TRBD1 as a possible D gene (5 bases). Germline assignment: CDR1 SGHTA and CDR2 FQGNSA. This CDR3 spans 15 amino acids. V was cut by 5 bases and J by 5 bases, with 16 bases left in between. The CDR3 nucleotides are TGTGCCAGCAGCCCACCAGGGAAGGTTGATCAGCCCCAGCATTTT. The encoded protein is CASSPPGKVDQPQHF. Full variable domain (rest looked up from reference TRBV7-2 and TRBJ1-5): GAGVSQSPSNKVTEKGKDVELRCDPISGHTALYWYRQSLGQGLEFLIYFQGNSAPDKSGLPSDRFSAERTGGSVSTLTIQRTQQEDSAVYLCASSPPGKVDQPQHFGDGTRLSIL.

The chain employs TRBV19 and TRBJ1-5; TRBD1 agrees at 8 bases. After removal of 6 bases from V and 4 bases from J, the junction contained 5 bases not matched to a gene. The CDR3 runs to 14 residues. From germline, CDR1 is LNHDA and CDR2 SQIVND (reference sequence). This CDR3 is CASRDRAYNQPQHF. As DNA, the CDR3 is TGTGCCAGTAGGGACAGGGCCTATAATCAGCCCCAGCATTTT. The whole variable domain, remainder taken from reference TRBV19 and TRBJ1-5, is DGGITQSPKYLFRKEGQNVTLSCEQNLNHDAMYWYRQDPGQGLRLIYYSQIVNDFQKGDIAEGYSVSREKKESFPLTVTSAQKNPTAFYLCASRDRAYNQPQHFGDGTRLSIL.

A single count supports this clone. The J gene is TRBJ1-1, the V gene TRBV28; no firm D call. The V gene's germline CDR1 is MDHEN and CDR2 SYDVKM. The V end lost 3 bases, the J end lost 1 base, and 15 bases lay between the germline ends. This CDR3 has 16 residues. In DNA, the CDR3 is TGTGCCAGCAGTTTTTTCCCCCTCGGGGAGAACACTGAAGCTTTCTTT. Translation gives CASSFFPLGENTEAFF.

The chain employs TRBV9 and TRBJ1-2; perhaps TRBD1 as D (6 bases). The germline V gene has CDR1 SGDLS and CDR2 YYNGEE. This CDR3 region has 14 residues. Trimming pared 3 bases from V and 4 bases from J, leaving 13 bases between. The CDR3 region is CASSGRGIGYGYTF. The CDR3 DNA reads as TGTGCCAGCAGCGGGAGGGGGATCGGCTATGGCTACACCTTC.

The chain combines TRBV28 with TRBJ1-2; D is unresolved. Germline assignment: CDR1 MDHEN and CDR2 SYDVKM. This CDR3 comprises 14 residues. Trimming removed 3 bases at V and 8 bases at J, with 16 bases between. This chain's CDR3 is CASSFRTQGRGYTF. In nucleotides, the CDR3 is TGTGCCAGCAGTTTCCGCACCCAAGGGCGAGGCTACACCTTC.

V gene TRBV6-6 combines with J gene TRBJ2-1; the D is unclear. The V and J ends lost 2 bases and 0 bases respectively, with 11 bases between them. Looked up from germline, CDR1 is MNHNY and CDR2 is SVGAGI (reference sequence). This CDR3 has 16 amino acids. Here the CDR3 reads CASSYRSVSSYNEQFF. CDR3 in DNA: TGTGCCAGCAGTTACCGGTCCGTAAGCTCCTACAATGAGCAGTTCTTC.

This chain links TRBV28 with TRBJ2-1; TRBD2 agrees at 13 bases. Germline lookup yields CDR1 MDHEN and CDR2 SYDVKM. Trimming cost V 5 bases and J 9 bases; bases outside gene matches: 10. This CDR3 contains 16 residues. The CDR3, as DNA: TGTGCCAGCAGTCCGCGGGGACTAGCGGGAATGGGTGAGCAGTTCTTC. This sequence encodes CASSPRGLAGMGEQFF.